Shown below are 10 T cell receptor beta chains from a single sample sequenced in a study of cytomegalovirus exposure and HLA in healthy donors. In the PCR, 60 Vbeta and 13 Jbeta primers were used. Method: immunoSEQ multiplex PCR; TCRdb's copy keeps in-frame clones and lacks some. This table has some 110,000 clones, about four fifths appearing once. Sequencing used PBMCs. Receptors were obtained from a woman between 18 and 29 years old in good health and CMV-seropositive.

The chain has TRBV6-6 and TRBJ2-1, with D maybe TRBD1 (5 bases). The CDR3 is 13 amino acids. Per the germline V gene, CDR1 is MNHNY and CDR2 is SVGAGI (reference sequence). Between the trimmed V and J ends, which lost 7 bases and 5 bases, there was a span of 12 bases. The CDR3, as DNA: TGTGCCAGCAAAAGGGGCGCACACAATGAGCAGTTCTTC. Its translation: CASKRGAHNEQFF.

This chain links TRBV5-6 with TRBJ1-1; TRBD1 matches 9 bases. The trim removed 5 bases at V and 0 bases at J, leaving 5 bases unmatched. The CDR3 is 15 amino acids. Germline CDR1 and CDR2: SGHDT and YYEEEE. The CDR3, as DNA: TGTGCCAGCAGTAACAGGGGGCTGATGAACACTGAAGCTTTCTTT. Residues: CASSNRGLMNTEAFF.

This clone was observed a handful of times. The chain uses TRBV6-5 and TRBJ1-4; tentative D call: TRBD1 (5 bases). Deletions cut 8 bases from V and 7 bases from J, with 17 bases between. Germline V gene sequence: CDR1 MNHEY, CDR2 SVGAGI. The length of the CDR3 is 14 residues. The CDR3 nucleotides are TGTGCCAGCTGCGGCACTTATGGGGCTGAAAAACTGTTTTTT. This sequence encodes CASCGTYGAEKLFF.

The rearrangement uses TRBV18 and TRBJ1-4; no firm D call. The ends were cut back, 2 bases at V and 1 base at J, with 14 bases in the middle. Germline V gene lookup returns CDR1 KGHSH and CDR2 LQKENI. This CDR3 spans 17 amino acids. The chain's CDR3 is CASSPNFYRGTNEKLFF. The CDR3 region has the DNA TGTGCCAGCTCACCAAATTTTTATCGCGGAACTAATGAAAAACTGTTTTTT.

The J gene is TRBJ2-2, the V gene TRBV6-6; 8 bases line up with TRBD2. V shed 2 bases and J 4 bases; nucleotides not matched to a gene: 6. CDR1 MNHNY and CDR2 SVGAGI come from the germline V gene (reference sequence). The CDR3 contains 16 residues. The CDR3 coding sequence is TGTGCCAGCAGTTACGAGCTAGCGGGCCTCACCGGGGAGCTGTTTTTT. Translation: CASSYELAGLTGELFF.

The V gene is TRBV19, the J gene TRBJ2-3, with D hard to call. The length of the CDR3 is 11 residues. Germline CDR1 and CDR2: LNHDA and SQIVND (reference sequence). V gave up 6 bases and J gave up 3 bases, with 4 bases separating them. CDR3 sequence: CASSHTDTQYF. The CDR3 nucleotides read TGTGCCAGTAGCCATACAGATACGCAGTATTTT. Full variable domain (missing parts from reference TRBV19 and TRBJ2-3): DGGITQSPKYLFRKEGQNVTLSCEQNLNHDAMYWYRQDPGQGLRLIYYSQIVNDFQKGDIAEGYSVSREKKESFPLTVTSAQKNPTAFYLCASSHTDTQYFGPGTRLTVL.

A word on this clone: An end of the junction does not agree with germline; a read error may underlie this. This chain uses TRBV2 with TRBJ2-1, with a weak D call TRBD2 (7 bases). The CDR3 spans 15 residues. The germline V gene encodes CDR1 SNHLY and CDR2 FYNNEI. The CDR3 bases are TGTGCCAGCAGTGAAAGGGGGGGGCCCTACAATGAACAGTTCTTC. Translated: CASSERGGPYNEQFF. The variable domain in full, completed from reference TRBV2 and TRBJ2-1, reads EPEVTQTPSHQVTQMGQEVILRCVPISNHLYFYWYRQILGQKVEFLVSFYNNEISEKSEIFDDQFSVERPDGSNFTLKIRSTKLEDSAMYFCASSERGGPYNEQFFGPGTRLTVL.

The rearrangement links TRBV19 to TRBJ2-3; the D gene is possibly TRBD1 (6 bases). Germline V CDR1 and CDR2: LNHDA, SQIVND (reference sequence). CDR3 length: 13 amino acids. With 6 bases removed from V and 10 bases from J, the gap between germline ends came to 17 bases. The CDR3, as DNA: TGTGCCAGTAGCCGCCACAGGGAATCGGCGCAGTATTTT. Translated: CASSRHRESAQYF. Complete variable domain (other parts from reference TRBV19 and TRBJ2-3): DGGITQSPKYLFRKEGQNVTLSCEQNLNHDAMYWYRQDPGQGLRLIYYSQIVNDFQKGDIAEGYSVSREKKESFPLTVTSAQKNPTAFYLCASSRHRESAQYFGPGTRLTVL.

The chain joins TRBV10-1 to TRBJ2-7; 14 bases line up with TRBD2. The germline V gene encodes CDR1 WNHNN and CDR2 SYGVQD (reference sequence). Losses at the gene ends were 2 bases for V and 4 bases for J; bases not matched to a gene: 1. CDR3 size: 15 residues. CDR3 in amino acids: CASSEGTSGSYEQYF. As DNA, the CDR3 is TGCGCCAGCAGTGAGGGGACTAGCGGGAGTTACGAGCAGTACTTC.

V gene TRBV6-1 combines with J gene TRBJ1-1; possible D gene TRBD1, 5 bases. Germline CDR1 and CDR2: MNHNS and SASEGT. The CDR3 length is 14 residues. V was pared by 4 bases and J by 7 bases, with 16 bases between. DNA for the CDR3: TGTGCCAGCAGTGGGACGGGAGGGGTGGGTGAAGCTTTCTTT. Translated: CASSGTGGVGEAFF.